The T cell receptor beta chain described here comes from a study of post-analysis software for immune sequencing data. On the study more broadly: Relapsing-remitting, secondary progressive and progressive-relapsing courses of multiple sclerosis were included.

Study results and caveats: Significantly lower normalized Chao1 diversity was seen in multiple sclerosis patients than in controls. Patients had higher frequencies than controls of about five TRBV segments, including TRBV5-6, TRBV5-1 and TRBV20-1. With F measure, samples from one preparation batch clustered together strongly.

To note about this clonotype: Antigen specificity is unknown.

Unique molecular identifiers were built into the TCR beta cDNA libraries. From approximately 1 to 10 million T cells, around 500,000 cDNA molecules were obtained. TCRdb analysed the PCR reads with MiXCR anew, one entry per CDR3 protein. Of roughly 800,000 distinct CDR3 sequences in the sample, around 42% were seen once. CDR1 and CDR2 from the germline V gene are MNHEY and SVGAGI. V shed 5 bases and J shed 2 bases, with 13 bases lying between them. The CDR3 has 15 amino acids. The V and J genes are TRBV6-5 and TRBJ2-1, with TRBD2 as a possible D gene (6 bases). Source material: blood. The origin of this receptor is a girl between 10 and 17 years old with multiple sclerosis. The CDR3 sequence is CASSPTGSPYNEQFF. CDR3 in DNA: TGTGCCAGCAGTCCCACCGGGAGCCCCTACAATGAGCAGTTCTTC.